This TCR beta chain was sequenced in a study of blood T cell repertoires in COVID-19. The V gene's germline CDR1 is SGHNT and CDR2 YYREEE (reference sequence). Unmatched junction bases numbered 7, after V lost 4 bases and J lost 3 bases. CDR3 size: 15 residues. The table came from immunoSEQ multiplex PCR; TCRdb's copy has only in-frame clones and leaves some out. The sample holds about 28,000 clones, around 90% seen once. The chain links TRBV5-4 to TRBJ2-3; 8 bases match TRBD1. The receptor's source is a human donor in a cohort sampled during active COVID-19. Specimen: peripheral blood. This CDR3 is CASSLDRGWTDTQYF. Written as DNA, the CDR3 is TGTGCCAGCAGCCTCGACAGGGGATGGACAGATACGCAGTATTTT.